The T cell receptor (beta chain) under discussion was sequenced for a study of radiation and T cells in renal cell carcinoma. On the study more broadly: Nephrectomy followed 15 Gy stereotactic body radiation by 4 weeks.

Time point denoted: blood 2 weeks post-SBRT. The treatment was: 15 Gy SBRT to primary tumor, nephrectomy 4 weeks later. J lost 1 base, V lost 5 bases, and 4 bases had no gene match. Germline assignment: CDR1 PRHDT and CDR2 FYEKMQ (reference sequence). The CDR3 spans 15 residues. Sequencing used immunoSEQ multiplex PCR; TCRdb keeps in-frame clones, though not all of them. The data show roughly 120,000 clones, over 75% seen once. The clonotype comes from a woman aged 55 to 70 with renal cell carcinoma. The chain links TRBV13 to TRBJ2-3; the match to TRBD1 covers 9 bases. The sequenced sample was blood, obtained from a patient whose treatment included radiotherapy and nephrectomy. This chain's CDR3 is CASSPGDRGTDTQYF. As DNA, the CDR3 is TGTGCCAGCAGCCCCGGGGACAGGGGCACAGATACGCAGTATTTT.